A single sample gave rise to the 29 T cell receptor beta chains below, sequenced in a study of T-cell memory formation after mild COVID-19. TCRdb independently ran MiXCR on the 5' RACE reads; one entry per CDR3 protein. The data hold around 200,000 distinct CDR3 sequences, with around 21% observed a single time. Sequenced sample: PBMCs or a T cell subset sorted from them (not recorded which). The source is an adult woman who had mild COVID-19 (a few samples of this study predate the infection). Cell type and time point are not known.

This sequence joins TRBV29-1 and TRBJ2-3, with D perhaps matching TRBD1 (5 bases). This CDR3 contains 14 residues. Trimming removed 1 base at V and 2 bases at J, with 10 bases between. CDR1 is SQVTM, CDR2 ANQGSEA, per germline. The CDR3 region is CSVEGLGPTDTQYF. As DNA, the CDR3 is TGCAGCGTTGAAGGATTGGGGCCCACAGATACGCAGTATTTT.

The CDR3 coding sequence is TGTGCCAGCAGCTTAACAGGGTCGAACACCGGGGAGCTGTTTTTT. It codes for CASSLTGSNTGELFF. The chain links TRBV7-7 to TRBJ2-2, with D perhaps TRBD1 (6 bases). V dropped 2 bases and J dropped 0 bases, with 7 bases sitting between them. This CDR3 region has 15 residues. Germline V CDR1 and CDR2: SSHAT, FNYEAQ (reference sequence).

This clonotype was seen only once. This CDR3 reads CSARYKGYDYGYTF. The CDR3 DNA is TGCAGTGCTAGATACAAGGGGTACGACTATGGCTACACCTTC. The gene calls are TRBV20-1 and TRBJ1-2; D might be TRBD1 (5 bases). The V gene's germline CDR1 is DFQATT and CDR2 SNEGSKA (reference sequence). Trimming took off 2 bases at V and 3 bases at J, with 13 bases between the two ends. This CDR3 comprises 14 residues.

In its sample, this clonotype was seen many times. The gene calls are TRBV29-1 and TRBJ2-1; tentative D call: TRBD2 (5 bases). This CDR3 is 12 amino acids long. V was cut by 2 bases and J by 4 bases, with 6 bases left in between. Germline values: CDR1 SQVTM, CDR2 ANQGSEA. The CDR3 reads CSVELAYNEQFF. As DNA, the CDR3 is TGCAGCGTTGAACTAGCTTACAATGAGCAGTTCTTC.

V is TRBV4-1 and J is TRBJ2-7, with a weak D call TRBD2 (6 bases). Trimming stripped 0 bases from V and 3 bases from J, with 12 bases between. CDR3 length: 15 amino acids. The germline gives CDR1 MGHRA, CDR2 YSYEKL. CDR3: CASSQDQGLGYEQYF. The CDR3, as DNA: TGCGCCAGCAGCCAAGATCAGGGACTCGGCTACGAGCAGTACTTC.

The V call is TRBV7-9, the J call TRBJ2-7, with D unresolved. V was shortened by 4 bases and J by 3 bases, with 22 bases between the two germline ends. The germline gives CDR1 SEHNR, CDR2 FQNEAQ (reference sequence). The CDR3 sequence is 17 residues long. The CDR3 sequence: CASSSNELPVASYEQYF. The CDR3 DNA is TGTGCCAGCAGCTCCAACGAGTTACCTGTGGCAAGCTACGAGCAGTACTTC.

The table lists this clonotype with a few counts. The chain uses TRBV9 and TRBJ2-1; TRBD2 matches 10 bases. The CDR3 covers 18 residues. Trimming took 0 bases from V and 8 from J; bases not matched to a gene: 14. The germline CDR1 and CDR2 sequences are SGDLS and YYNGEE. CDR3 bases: TGTGCCAGCAGCGTAGAGGGTGTACTAGCGGGATACGGGGATGAGCAGTTCTTC. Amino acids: CASSVEGVLAGYGDEQFF.

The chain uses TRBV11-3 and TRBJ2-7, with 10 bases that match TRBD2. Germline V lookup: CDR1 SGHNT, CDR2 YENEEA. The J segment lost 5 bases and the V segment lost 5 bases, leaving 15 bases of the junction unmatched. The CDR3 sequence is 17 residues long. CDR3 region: CASSPQGLAGVLNEQYF. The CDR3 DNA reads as TGTGCCAGCAGCCCCCAAGGGCTAGCGGGAGTACTTAACGAGCAGTACTTC.

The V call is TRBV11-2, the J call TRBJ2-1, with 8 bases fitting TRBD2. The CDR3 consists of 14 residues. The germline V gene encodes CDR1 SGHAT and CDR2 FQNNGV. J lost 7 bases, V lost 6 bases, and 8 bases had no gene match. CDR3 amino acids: CASRPSGGRNEQFF. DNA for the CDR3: TGTGCCAGCAGACCGTCGGGCGGGAGGAATGAGCAGTTCTTC.

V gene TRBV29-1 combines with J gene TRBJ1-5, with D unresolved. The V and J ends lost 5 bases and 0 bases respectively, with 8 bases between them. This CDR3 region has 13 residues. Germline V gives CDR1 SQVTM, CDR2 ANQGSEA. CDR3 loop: CSVRGNSNQPQHF. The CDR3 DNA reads TGCAGCGTTCGAGGGAATAGCAATCAGCCCCAGCATTTT.

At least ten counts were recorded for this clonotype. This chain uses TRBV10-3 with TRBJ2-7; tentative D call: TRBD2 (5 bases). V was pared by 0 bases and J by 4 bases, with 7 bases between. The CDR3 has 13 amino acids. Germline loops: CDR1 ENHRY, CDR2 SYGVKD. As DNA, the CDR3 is TGTGCCATCAGTGAGTCCGGAGGATACGAGCAGTACTTC. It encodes CAISESGGYEQYF.

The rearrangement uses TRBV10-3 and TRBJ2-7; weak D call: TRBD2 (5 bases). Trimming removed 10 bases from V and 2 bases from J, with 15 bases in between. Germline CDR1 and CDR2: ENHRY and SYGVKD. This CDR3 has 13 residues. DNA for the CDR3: TGTGCCACCGCTCGAGGAGGACCCTACGAGCAGTACTTC. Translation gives CATARGGPYEQYF.

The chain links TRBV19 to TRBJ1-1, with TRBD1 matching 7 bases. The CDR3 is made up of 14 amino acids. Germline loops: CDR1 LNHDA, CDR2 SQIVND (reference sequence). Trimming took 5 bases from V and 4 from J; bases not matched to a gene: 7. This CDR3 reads CASSARQGSTEAFF. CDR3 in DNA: TGTGCCAGTAGTGCTCGACAGGGATCCACTGAAGCTTTCTTT.

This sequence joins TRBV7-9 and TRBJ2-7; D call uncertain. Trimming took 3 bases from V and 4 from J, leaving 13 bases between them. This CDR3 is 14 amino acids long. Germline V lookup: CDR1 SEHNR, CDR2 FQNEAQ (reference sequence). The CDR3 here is CASSLSYRVYEQYF. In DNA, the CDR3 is TGTGCCAGCAGCTTGAGTTACCGGGTTTACGAGCAGTACTTC.

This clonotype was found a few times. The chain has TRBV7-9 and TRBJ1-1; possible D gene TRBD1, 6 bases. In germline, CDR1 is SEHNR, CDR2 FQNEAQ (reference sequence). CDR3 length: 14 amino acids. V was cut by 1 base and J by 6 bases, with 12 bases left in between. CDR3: CASSLGQGIPEAFF. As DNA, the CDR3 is TGTGCCAGCAGCTTAGGTCAGGGGATCCCTGAAGCTTTCTTT.

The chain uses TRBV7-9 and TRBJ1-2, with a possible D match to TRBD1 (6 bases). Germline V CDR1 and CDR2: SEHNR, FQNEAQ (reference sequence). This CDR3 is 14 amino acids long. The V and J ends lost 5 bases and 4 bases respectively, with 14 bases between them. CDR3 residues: CASSLTGESYGYTF. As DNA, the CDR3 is TGTGCCAGCAGCCTGACAGGAGAAAGCTATGGCTACACCTTC.

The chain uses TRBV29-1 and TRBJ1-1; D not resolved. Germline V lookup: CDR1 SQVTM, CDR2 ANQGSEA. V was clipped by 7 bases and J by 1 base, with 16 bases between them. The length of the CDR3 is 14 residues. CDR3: CSDSGPGGNTEAFF. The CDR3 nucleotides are TGCAGCGATAGCGGGCCTGGCGGGAACACTGAAGCTTTCTTT. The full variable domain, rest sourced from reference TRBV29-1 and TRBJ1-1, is SAVISQKPSRDICQRGTSLTIQCQVDSQVTMMFWYRQQPGQSLTLIATANQGSEATYESGFVIDKFPISRPNLTFSTLTVSNMSPEDSSIYLCSDSGPGGNTEAFFGQGTRLTVV.

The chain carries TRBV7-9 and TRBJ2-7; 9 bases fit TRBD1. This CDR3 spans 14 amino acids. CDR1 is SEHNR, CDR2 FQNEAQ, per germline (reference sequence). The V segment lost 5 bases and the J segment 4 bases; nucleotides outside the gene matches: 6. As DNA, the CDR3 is TGTGCCAGCAGCCCCGGGACAGGGCAGTACGAGCAGTACTTC. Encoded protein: CASSPGTGQYEQYF.

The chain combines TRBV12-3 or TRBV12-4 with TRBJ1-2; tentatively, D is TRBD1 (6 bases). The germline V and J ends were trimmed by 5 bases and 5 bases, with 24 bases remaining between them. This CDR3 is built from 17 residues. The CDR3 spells CASSPLGGGDPRYGYTF. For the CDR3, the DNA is TGTGCCAGCAGTCCCCTGGGGGGCGGAGATCCCCGATATGGCTACACCTTC.

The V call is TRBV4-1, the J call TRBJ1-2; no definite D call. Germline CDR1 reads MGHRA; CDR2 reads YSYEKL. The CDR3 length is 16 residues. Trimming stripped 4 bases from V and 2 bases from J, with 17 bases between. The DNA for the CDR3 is TGCGCCAGCAGCCCGATCGACACGCCGATAAACTATGGCTACACCTTC. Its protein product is CASSPIDTPINYGYTF.

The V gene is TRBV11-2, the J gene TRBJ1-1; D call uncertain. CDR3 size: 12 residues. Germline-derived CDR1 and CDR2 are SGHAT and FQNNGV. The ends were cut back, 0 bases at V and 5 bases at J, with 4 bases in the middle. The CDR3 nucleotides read TGTGCCAGCAGCTTAGACGGGACTGAAGCTTTCTTT. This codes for CASSLDGTEAFF.

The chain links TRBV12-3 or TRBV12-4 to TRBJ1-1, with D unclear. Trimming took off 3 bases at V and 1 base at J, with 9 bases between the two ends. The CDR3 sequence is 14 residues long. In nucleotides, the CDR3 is TGTGCCAGCAGTTTGACACAGAAGAACACTGAAGCTTTCTTT. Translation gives CASSLTQKNTEAFF.

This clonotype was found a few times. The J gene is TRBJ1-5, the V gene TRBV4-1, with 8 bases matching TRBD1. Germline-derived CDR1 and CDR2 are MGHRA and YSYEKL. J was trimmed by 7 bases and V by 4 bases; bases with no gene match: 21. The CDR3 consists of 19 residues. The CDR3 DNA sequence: TGCGCCAGCAGCCGCCCGAAAAAGCGACAGGGGTGCTTCGGGCAGCCCCAGCATTTT. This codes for CASSRPKKRQGCFGQPQHF.

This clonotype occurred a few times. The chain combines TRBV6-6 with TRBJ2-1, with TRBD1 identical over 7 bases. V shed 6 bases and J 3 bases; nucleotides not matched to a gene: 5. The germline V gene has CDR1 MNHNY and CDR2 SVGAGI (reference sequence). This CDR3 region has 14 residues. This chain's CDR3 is CASRAGQDYNEQFF. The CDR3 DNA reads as TGTGCCAGCAGAGCAGGACAGGACTACAATGAGCAGTTCTTC.

CDR3 sequence reads: CASSLVGVTNTEAFF. CDR3 nucleotide sequence: TGTGCCAGCAGCTTAGTTGGAGTAACGAACACTGAAGCTTTCTTT. The genes are TRBV13 and TRBJ1-1; D unresolved. This CDR3 region has 15 residues. Trimming removed 1 base from V and 1 base from J, with 10 bases in between. Germline V gives CDR1 PRHDT, CDR2 FYEKMQ (reference sequence). Together with reference TRBV13 and TRBJ1-1, the CDR3 gives the full variable domain: AAGVIQSPRHLIKEKRETATLKCYPIPRHDTVYWYQQGPGQDPQFLISFYEKMQSDKGSIPDRFSAQQFSDYHSELNMSSLELGDSALYFCASSLVGVTNTEAFFGQGTRLTVV.

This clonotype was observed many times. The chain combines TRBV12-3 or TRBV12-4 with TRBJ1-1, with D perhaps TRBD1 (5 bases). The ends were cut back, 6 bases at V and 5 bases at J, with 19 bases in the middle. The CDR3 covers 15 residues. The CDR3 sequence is CASRKDFQGETEAFF. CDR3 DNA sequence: TGTGCCAGCAGAAAGGACTTTCAGGGCGAGACTGAAGCTTTCTTT.

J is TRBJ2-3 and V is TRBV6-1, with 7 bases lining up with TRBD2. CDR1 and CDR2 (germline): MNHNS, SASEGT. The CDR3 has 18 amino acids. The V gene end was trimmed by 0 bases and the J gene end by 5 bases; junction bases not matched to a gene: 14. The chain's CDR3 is CASSEADSALAIEDTQYF. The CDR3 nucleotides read TGTGCCAGCAGTGAAGCGGATTCCGCACTAGCGATAGAAGATACGCAGTATTTT.

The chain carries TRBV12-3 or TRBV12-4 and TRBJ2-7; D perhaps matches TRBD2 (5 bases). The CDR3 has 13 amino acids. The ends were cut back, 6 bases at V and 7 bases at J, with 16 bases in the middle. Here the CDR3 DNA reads TGTGCCAGCAGCTCAAGTAGTTCGGGGGAGCAGTACTTC. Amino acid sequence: CASSSSSSGEQYF.

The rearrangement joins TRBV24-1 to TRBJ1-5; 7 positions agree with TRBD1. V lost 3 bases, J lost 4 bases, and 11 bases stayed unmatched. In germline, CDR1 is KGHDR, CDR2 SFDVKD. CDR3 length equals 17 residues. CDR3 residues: CATSDVKSGQSNQPQHF. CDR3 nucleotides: TGTGCCACCAGTGATGTGAAGTCGGGACAGTCAAATCAGCCCCAGCATTTT.